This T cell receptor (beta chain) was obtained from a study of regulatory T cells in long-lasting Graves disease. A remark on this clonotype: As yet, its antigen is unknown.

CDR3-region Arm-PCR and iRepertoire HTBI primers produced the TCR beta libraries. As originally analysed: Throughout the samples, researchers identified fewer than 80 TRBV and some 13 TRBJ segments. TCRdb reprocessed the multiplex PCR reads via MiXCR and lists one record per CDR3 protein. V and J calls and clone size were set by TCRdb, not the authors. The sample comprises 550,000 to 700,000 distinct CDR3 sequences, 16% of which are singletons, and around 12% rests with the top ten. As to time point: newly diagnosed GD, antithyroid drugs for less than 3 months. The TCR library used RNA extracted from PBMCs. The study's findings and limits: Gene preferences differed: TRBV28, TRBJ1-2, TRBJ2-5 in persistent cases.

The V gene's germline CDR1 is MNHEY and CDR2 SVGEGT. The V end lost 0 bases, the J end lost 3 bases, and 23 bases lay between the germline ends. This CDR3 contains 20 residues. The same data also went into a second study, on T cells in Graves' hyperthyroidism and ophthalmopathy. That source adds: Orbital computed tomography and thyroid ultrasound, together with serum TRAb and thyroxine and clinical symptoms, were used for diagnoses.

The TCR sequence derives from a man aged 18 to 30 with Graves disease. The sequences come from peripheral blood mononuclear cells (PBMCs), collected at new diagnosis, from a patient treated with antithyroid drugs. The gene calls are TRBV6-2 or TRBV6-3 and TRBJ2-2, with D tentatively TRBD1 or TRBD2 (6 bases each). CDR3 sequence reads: CASSYSSFVFGGHYTGELFF. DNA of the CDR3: TGTGCCAGCAGTTACTCGAGTTTCGTCTTTGGGGGGCATTACACCGGGGAGCTGTTTTTT.